The sample holds many counts of the clone carrying this T cell receptor beta chain. Its antigen is still unknown. The data originate from a study of T cells in Graves' hyperthyroidism and ophthalmopathy. Study as a whole: Upon initial diagnosis and before any treatment, peripheral blood was collected. Study-level points and caveats: In blood, most of the thyroid clonotypes expanded above 0.001 were also present. Through a model of 13 V-J features, ophthalmopathy was separated from stable hyperthyroidism.

RNA transcripts served as the template for amplifying TCR beta CDR3 regions. The TCR CDR3 first-round RT-PCR relied on the HTBI primer set. TCRdb reprocessed the multiplex PCR reads via MiXCR and lists one record per CDR3 protein. The table shows around 350,000 distinct CDR3 sequences, with approximately 19% occurring only once. This CDR3 has 14 residues. With 3 bases removed from V and 0 bases from J, the gap between germline ends came to 5 bases. Germline CDR1 and CDR2: SGHTA and FQGTGA. The sequence was obtained from a woman between 18 and 30 years old with Graves' hyperthyroidism. Sequencing was performed on blood. The chain recombines TRBV7-3 with TRBJ2-2; D is unresolved. The CDR3: CASSLSPNTGELFF. In DNA form, the CDR3 reads TGTGCCAGCAGCTTGAGCCCGAACACCGGGGAGCTGTTTTTT.